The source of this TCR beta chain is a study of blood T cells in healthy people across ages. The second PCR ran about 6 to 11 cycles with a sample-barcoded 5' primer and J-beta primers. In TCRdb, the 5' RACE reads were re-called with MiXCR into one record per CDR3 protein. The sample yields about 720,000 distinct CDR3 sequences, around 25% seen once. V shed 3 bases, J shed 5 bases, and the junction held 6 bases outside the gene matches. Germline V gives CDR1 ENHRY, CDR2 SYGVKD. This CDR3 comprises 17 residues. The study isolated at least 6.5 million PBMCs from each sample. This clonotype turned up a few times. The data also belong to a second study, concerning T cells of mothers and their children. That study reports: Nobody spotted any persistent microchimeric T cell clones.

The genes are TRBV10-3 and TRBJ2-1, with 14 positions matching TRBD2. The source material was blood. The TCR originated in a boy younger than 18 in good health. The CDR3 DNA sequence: TGTGCCATCAGTGACCCGGGACTAGCGGGGGTACACAATGAGCAGTTCTTC. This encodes CAISDPGLAGVHNEQFF.